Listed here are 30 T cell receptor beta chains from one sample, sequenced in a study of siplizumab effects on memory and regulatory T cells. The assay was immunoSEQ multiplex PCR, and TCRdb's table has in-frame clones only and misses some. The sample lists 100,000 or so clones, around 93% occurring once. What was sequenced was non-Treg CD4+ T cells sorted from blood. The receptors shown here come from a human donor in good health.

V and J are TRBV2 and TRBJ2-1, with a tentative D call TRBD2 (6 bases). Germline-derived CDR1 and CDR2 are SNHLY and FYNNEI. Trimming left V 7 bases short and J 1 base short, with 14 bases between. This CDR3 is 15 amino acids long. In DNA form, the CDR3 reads TGTGCCAGCATCTTAAAGGAGGGGTCCTACAATGAGCAGTTCTTC. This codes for CASILKEGSYNEQFF. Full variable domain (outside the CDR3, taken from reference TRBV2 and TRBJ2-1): EPEVTQTPSHQVTQMGQEVILRCVPISNHLYFYWYRQILGQKVEFLVSFYNNEISEKSEIFDDQFSVERPDGSNFTLKIRSTKLEDSAMYFCASILKEGSYNEQFFGPGTRLTVL.

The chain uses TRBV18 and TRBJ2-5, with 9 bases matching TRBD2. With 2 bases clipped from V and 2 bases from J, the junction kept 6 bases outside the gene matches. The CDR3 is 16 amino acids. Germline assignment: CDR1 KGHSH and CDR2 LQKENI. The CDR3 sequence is CASSPRLAGTQETQYF. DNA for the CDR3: TGTGCCAGCTCACCAAGGCTAGCGGGGACTCAAGAGACCCAGTACTTC. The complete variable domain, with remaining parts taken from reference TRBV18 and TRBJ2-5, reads NAGVMQNPRHLVRRRGQEARLRCSPMKGHSHVYWYRQLPEEGLKFMVYLQKENIIDESGMPKERFSAEFPKEGPSILRIQQVVRGDSAAYFCASSPRLAGTQETQYFGPGTRLLVL.

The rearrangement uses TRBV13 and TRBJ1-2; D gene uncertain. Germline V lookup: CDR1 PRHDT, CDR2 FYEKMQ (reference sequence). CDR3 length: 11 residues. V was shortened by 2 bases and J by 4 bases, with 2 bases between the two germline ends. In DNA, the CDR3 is TGTGCCAGCAGCTTAACCTATGGCTACACCTTC. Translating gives CASSLTYGYTF.

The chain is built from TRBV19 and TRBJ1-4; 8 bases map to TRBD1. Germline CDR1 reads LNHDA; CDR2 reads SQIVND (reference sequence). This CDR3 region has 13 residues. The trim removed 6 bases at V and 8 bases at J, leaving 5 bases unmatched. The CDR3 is CASSGQGNEKLFF. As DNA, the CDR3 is TGTGCCAGTAGCGGACAGGGTAACGAAAAACTGTTTTTT.

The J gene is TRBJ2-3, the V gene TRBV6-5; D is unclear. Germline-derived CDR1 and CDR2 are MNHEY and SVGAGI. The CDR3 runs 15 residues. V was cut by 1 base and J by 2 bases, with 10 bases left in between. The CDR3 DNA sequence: TGTGCCAGCAGTTACTTGGCGGCCAACACAGATACGCAGTATTTT. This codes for CASSYLAANTDTQYF.

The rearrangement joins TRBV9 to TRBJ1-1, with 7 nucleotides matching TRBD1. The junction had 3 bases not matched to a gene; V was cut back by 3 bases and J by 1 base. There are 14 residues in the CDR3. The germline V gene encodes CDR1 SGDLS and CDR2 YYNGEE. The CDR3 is CASSARDRNTEAFF. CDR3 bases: TGTGCCAGCAGCGCCCGGGACAGGAACACTGAAGCTTTCTTT. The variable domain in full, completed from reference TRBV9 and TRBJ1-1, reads DSGVTQTPKHLITATGQRVTLRCSPRSGDLSVYWYQQSLDQGLQFLIQYYNGEERAKGNILERFSAQQFPDLHSELNLSSLELGDSALYFCASSARDRNTEAFFGQGTRLTVV.

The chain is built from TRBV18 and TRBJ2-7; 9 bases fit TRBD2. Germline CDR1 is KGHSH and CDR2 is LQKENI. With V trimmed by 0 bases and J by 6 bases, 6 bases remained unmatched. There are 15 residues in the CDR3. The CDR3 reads CASSPPSGGLSEQYF. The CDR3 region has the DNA TGTGCCAGCTCACCACCTAGCGGGGGATTAAGCGAGCAGTACTTC.

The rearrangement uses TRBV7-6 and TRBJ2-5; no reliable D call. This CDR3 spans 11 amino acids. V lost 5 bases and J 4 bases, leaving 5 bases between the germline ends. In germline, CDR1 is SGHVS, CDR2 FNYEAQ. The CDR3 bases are TGTGCCAGCAGCCCCGGAGAGACCCAGTACTTC. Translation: CASSPGETQYF.

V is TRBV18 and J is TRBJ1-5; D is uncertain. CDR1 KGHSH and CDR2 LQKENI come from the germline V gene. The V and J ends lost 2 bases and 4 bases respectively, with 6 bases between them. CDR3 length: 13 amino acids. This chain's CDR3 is CASSPSINQPQHF. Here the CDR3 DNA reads TGTGCCAGCTCACCATCTATTAATCAGCCCCAGCATTTT.

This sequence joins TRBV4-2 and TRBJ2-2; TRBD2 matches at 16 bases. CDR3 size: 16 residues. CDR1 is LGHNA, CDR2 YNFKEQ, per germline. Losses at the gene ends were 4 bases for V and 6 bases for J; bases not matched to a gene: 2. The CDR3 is CASSLGTSGGAGELFF. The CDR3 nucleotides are TGTGCCAGCAGCCTCGGGACTAGCGGGGGGGCCGGGGAGCTGTTTTTT.

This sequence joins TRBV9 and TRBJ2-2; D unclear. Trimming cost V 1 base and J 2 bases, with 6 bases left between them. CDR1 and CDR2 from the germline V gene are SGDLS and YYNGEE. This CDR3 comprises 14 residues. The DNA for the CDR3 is TGTGCCAGCAGCGTACACGCTAACACCGGGGAGCTGTTTTTT. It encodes CASSVHANTGELFF.

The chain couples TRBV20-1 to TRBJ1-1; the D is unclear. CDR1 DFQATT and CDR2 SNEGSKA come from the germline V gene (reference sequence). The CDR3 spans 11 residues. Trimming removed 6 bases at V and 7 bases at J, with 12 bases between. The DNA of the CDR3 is TGCAGTGCGGGTTGGGTCGGTGAAGCTTTCTTT. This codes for CSAGWVGEAFF.

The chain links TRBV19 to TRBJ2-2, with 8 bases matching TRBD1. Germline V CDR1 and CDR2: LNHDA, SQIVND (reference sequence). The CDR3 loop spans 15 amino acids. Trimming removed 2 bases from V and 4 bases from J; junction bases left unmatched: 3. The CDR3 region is CASSISGGSTGELFF. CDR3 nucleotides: TGTGCCAGTAGTATATCAGGGGGCAGCACCGGGGAGCTGTTTTTT.

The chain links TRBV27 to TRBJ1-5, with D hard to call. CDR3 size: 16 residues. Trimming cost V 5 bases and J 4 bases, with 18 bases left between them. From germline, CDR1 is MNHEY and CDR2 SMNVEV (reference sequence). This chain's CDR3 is CASSLNPPVLNQPQHF. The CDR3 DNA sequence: TGTGCCAGCAGTCTCAACCCCCCGGTCTTAAATCAGCCCCAGCATTTT.

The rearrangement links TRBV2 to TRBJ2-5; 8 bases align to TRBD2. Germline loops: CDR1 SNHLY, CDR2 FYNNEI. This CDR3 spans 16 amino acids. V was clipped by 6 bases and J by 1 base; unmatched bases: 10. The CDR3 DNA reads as TGTGCCAGCAGCTCCACAAGGGCGGGGGGCCAAGAGACCCAGTACTTC. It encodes CASSSTRAGGQETQYF.

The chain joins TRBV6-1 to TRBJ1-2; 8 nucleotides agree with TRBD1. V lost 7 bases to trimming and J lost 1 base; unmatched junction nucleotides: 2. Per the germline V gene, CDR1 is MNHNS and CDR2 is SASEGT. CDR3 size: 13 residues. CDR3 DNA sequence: TGTGCCAGCAACGGACAGGGTAACTATGGCTACACCTTC. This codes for CASNGQGNYGYTF.

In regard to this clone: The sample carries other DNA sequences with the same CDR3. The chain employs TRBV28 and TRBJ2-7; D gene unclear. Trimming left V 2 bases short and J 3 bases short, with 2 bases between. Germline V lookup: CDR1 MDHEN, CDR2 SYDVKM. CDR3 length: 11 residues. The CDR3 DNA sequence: TGTGCCAGCAGTTTACTCTACGAGCAGTACTTC. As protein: CASSLLYEQYF.

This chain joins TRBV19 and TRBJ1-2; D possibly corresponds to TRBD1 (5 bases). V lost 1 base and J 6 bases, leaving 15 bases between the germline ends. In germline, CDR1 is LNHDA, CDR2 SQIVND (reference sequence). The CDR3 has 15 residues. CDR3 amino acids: CASSIVGQGIDGYTF. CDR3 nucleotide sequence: TGTGCCAGTAGTATAGTCGGTCAGGGCATCGATGGCTACACCTTC.

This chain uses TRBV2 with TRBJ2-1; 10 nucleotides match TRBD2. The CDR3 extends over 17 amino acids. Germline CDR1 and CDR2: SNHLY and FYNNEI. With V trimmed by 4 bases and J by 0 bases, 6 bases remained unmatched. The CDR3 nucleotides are TGTGCCAGCAGTGCCAGCGGGGGGGGCAGCTCCTACAATGAGCAGTTCTTC. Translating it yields CASSASGGGSSYNEQFF.

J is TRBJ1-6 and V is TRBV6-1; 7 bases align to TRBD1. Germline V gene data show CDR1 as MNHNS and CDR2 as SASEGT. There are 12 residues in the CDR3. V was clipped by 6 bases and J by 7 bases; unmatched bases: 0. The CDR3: CASRQGNSPLHF. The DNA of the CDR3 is TGTGCCAGCAGACAGGGGAATTCACCCCTCCACTTT.

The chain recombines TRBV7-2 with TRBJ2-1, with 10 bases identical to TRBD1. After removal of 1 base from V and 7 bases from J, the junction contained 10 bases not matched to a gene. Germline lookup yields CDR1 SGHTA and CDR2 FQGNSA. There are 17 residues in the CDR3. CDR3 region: CASSLDSMGQGRNEQFF. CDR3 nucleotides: TGTGCCAGCAGCTTAGATAGCATGGGACAGGGGAGGAATGAGCAGTTCTTC.

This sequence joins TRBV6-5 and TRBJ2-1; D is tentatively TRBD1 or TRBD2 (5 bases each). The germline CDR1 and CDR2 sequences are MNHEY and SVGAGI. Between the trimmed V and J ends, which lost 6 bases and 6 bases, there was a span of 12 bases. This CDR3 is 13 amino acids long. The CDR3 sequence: CASRSGTLNEQFF. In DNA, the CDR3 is TGTGCCAGCAGGTCCGGGACGCTCAATGAGCAGTTCTTC.

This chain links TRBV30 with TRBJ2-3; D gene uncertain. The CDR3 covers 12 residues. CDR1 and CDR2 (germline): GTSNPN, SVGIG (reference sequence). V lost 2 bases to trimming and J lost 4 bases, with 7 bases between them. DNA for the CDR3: TGTGCCTGGAGTCAACGCCCAGATACGCAGTATTTT. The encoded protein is CAWSQRPDTQYF.

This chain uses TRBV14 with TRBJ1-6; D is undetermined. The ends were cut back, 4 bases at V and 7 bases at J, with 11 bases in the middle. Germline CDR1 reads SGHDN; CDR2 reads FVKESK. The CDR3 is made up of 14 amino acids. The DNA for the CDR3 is TGTGCCAGCAGCCGAACCCTAGGGAATTCACCCCTCCACTTT. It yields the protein CASSRTLGNSPLHF.

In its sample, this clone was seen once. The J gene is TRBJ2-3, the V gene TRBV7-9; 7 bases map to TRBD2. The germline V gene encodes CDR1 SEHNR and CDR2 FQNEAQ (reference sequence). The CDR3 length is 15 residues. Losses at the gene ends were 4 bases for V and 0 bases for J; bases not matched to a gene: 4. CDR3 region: CASSSARGSTDTQYF. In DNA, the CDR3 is TGTGCCAGCAGCTCAGCGCGGGGGAGCACAGATACGCAGTATTTT.

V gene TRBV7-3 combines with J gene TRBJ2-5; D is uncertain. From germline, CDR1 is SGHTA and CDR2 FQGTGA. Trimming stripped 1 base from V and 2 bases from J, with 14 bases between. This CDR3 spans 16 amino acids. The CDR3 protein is CASSLSAQAAQETQYF. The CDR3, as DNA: TGTGCCAGCAGCTTAAGCGCCCAGGCCGCACAAGAGACCCAGTACTTC.

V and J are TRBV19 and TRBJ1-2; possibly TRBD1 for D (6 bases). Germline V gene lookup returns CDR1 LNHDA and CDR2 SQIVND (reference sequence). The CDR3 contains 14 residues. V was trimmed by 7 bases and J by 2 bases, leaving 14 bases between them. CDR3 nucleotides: TGTGCCAGTATGTCGACAGGTTCAAACTATGGCTACACCTTC. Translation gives CASMSTGSNYGYTF.

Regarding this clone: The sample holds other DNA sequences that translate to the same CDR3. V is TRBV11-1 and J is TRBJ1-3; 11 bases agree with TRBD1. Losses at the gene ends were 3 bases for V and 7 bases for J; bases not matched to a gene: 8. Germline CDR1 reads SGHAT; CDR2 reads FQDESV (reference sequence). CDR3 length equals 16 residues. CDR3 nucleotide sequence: TGTGCCAGCAGCTTCACCGGACAGGGGGCAGTGAACACCATATATTTT. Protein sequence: CASSFTGQGAVNTIYF.

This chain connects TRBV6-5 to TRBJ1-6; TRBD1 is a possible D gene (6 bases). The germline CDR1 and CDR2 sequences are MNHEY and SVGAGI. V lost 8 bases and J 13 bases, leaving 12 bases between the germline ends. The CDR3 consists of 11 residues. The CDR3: CASGGQGPLHF. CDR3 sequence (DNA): TGTGCCAGCGGGGGGCAAGGTCCCCTCCACTTT.

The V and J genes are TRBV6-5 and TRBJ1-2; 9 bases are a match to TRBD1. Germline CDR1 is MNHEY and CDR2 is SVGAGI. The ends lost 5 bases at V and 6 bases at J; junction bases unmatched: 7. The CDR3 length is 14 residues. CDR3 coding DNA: TGTGCCAGCAGTGAAGTGAGGACAGGGGATGGCTACACCTTC. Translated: CASSEVRTGDGYTF.